This TCR beta chain was recovered during a study of identical twins. V lost 3 bases and J lost 0, with 12 bases in between. The CDR3 runs to 17 residues. CDR1 and CDR2 (germline): MNHEY, SVGAGI. Each CDR3 protein gets one entry after TCRdb re-called the 5' RACE reads with MiXCR. This table holds 400,000 to 550,000 distinct CDR3 sequences, 20% to 25% found once. These data were also filed under a second study, of T cells expressing NK-cell markers. As reported in that work: Sequenced donors, eight in total, included seven who were HCMV-seropositive and one who was seronegative. In a handful of donors, dominant clonotypes made up roughly 25-60.1% of CD3+CD56-NKG2C+ cells.

J is TRBJ1-6 and V is TRBV6-5, with no clear D. The material sequenced was CD4+ T cells sorted from blood. This clonotype was obtained from a young woman in good health. The CDR3 loop reads CASSYVGTSSYNSPLHF. DNA for the CDR3: TGTGCCAGCAGTTATGTCGGTACGAGCTCCTATAATTCACCCCTCCACTTT.